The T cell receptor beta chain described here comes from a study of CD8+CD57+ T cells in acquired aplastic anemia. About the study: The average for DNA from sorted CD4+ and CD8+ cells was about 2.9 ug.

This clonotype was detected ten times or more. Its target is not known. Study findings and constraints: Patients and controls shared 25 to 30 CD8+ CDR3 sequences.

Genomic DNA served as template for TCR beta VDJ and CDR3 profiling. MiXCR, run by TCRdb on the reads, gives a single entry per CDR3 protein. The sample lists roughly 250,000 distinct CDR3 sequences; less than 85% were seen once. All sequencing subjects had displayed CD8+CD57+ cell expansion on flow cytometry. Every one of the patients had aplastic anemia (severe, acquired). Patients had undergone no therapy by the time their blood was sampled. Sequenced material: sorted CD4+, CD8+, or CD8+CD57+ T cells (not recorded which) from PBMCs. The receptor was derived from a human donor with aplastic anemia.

CDR3: CASRGGNEQFF. CDR3 DNA: TGTGCCAGCAGGGGGGGGAATGAGCAGTTCTTC. V usage is TRBV5-6 and J usage is TRBJ2-1; TRBD2 matches 7 bases. V was pared by 5 bases and J by 7 bases, with 0 bases of the junction left unmatched. The CDR3 is 11 amino acids. Germline V CDR1 and CDR2: SGHDT, YYEEEE.